Below, 8 T cell receptor beta chains from the same sample are listed, as sequenced in a study of CD8 T cells in ankylosing spondylitis. TCRdb re-derived calls from the 5' RACE reads in MiXCR, one entry per CDR3 protein. Here the sample spans almost 250,000 distinct CDR3 sequences, approximately 30% being singletons. Sequenced input: blood, either unsorted or a sorted T cell fraction (not recorded which). The receptors come from a male donor with ankylosing spondylitis or in good health (not recorded which).

This clonotype was detected a few times. The chain carries TRBV20-1 and TRBJ1-5; no clear D. V was trimmed by 5 bases and J by 3 bases, leaving 11 bases between them. Germline CDR1 reads DFQATT; CDR2 reads SNEGSKA (reference sequence). The CDR3 is 13 amino acids. The chain's CDR3 is CSAVVGTNQPQHF. CDR3 nucleotide sequence: TGCAGTGCTGTGGTCGGAACCAATCAGCCCCAGCATTTT.

This clonotype occurred once. A much larger clonotype is one base distant, so this may be a read error. The CDR3 loop is CASSLVGEADTHYF. The DNA of the CDR3 is TGTGCCAGCAGCTTAGTTGGGGAGGCAGATACGCATTATTTT. The gene calls are TRBV7-6 and TRBJ2-3; a weak D match, TRBD2 (6 bases). This CDR3 contains 14 residues. CDR1 is SGHVS, CDR2 FNYEAQ, per germline.

The rearrangement links TRBV7-8 to TRBJ2-3; 10 bases are a match to TRBD2. V lost 5 bases, J lost 2 bases, and 7 bases stayed unmatched. Germline-derived CDR1 and CDR2 are SGHVS and FQNEAQ. This CDR3 spans 16 amino acids. CDR3 in DNA: TGTGCCAGCAGCCATTCAGCGGGGGGGTTCACAGATACGCAGTATTTT. Amino acid sequence: CASSHSAGGFTDTQYF.

This clonotype was counted between two and nine times. The gene calls are TRBV20-1 and TRBJ2-1; TRBD2 matches at 7 bases. CDR1 DFQATT and CDR2 SNEGSKA come from the germline V gene (reference sequence). The CDR3 has 13 amino acids. Germline trimming cut 6 bases from V and 2 bases from J; bases unmatched to any gene: 4. CDR3 nucleotide sequence: TGCAGTGCCCCACTAGCGCCCTACAATGAGCAGTTCTTC. This translates into CSAPLAPYNEQFF.

The chain's CDR3 is CASSYPGQANQETQYF. DNA of the CDR3: TGTGCCAGCAGCTACCCTGGACAGGCTAACCAAGAGACCCAGTACTTC. This rearrangement joins TRBV9 to TRBJ2-5, with 7 positions matching TRBD1. Germline V gene sequence: CDR1 SGDLS, CDR2 YYNGEE. V was clipped by 4 bases and J by 0 bases; unmatched bases: 9. CDR3 size: 16 residues.

The chain links TRBV7-2 to TRBJ1-3; D ambiguous. Trimming took 5 bases from V and 7 from J, leaving 12 bases between them. In germline, CDR1 is SGHTA, CDR2 FQGNSA. The CDR3 is 13 residues long. The CDR3: CASSPQPGNTIYF. CDR3 in DNA: TGTGCCAGCAGCCCCCAGCCGGGGAACACCATATATTTT.

This clonotype was counted between two and nine times. The CDR3 DNA reads TGTGCCAGCAGTTACGAAGGAGGAGGTTCGGCCTTTTACTTC. It codes for CASSYEGGGSAFYF. The chain recombines TRBV6-5 with TRBJ2-7; possibly TRBD2 for D (5 bases). Germline loops: CDR1 MNHEY, CDR2 SVGAGI. The CDR3 runs 14 residues. Trimming pared 2 bases from V and 13 bases from J, leaving 21 bases between.

This clonotype was found a few times. V is TRBV10-1 and J is TRBJ2-3; D unclear. Germline CDR1 and CDR2: WNHNN and SYGVQD (reference sequence). The CDR3 is made up of 15 amino acids. The V gene lost 4 bases and the J gene lost 0 bases, with 11 bases spanning the gap. The CDR3 DNA follows: TGCGCCAGCAGTGTGGAAGACGGGAGCACAGATACGCAGTATTTT. Amino acid sequence: CASSVEDGSTDTQYF.